Listed here is a single TCR beta chain. There is no known antigen for this receptor. Per-base qualities were not stored, and no clone one base away is much larger. The entry originates in a study of shared clonotypes between healthy human individuals (dated by TCRdb to about 2020). Describing the broader study: A few men and a couple of women, aged 18 to 49 years, made up the cohort. For each donor, CD4 naive and CD4 memory were each given three plates, CD8 naive was given two plates, and CD8 memory was given one plate. The study deeply sequenced blood TCR repertoires of 5 or 6 healthy adults to estimate repertoire size and the extent of clonotype sharing between individuals. To increase sequencing depth and limit assay-specific biases, different laboratories used diverse techniques to prepare libraries and sequence TCR repertoires. Per donor, leukapheresis produced somewhere between about 0.8 and 9 billion PBMCs.

Paper-wide results and their limitations: Sharing across several donors was observed for approximately 5% of naive CD4, over 3% of naive CD8, around 2.5% of memory CD4, and less than 0.45% of memory CD8 clonotypes. Compared with non-shared clonotypes, the clonotypes found in all four sorted-subset donors had higher generation probabilities. Sampling was restricted to blood, and TCR repertoires in tissues likely differ from the TCR repertoires found in blood. Naive subsets generally had larger estimated clonotype richness than memory subsets. Based on pairwise subsampling, the degree of clonotype sharing among donors was expected to be affected by sequencing depth. Incomplete sequencing was indicated by rarefaction of sorted-subset datasets, despite the large sequencing depth. Because the study included a small number of donors, the genetic and exposure-history diversity represented was limited.

V is cut back by 5 bases and J by 3 bases, with 4 bases in the junction unmatched. The germline V gene supplies CDR1 MDHEN and CDR2 SYDVKM. The CDR3 holds 13 amino acids from the cysteine to the phenylalanine. Only the CDR3 DNA is retained, 39 bases long and in frame from the first base. TCR CDR3 regions were amplified from genomic DNA by multiplex PCR using the deep immunoSEQ assay. Extracted genomic DNA from each cell subset was spread evenly across all wells of several immunoSEQ 96-well plates, with each plate serving as a replicate. Each replicate PCR for sorted subsets received around 210 ng genomic DNA, equal to roughly 30,000 T cell genomes. Purified libraries were quantified with a Qubit 3.0 fluorometer, sized on a Bioanalyzer 2100, and re-quantified with the KAPA Library Quantification kit. A separate single-read 150-cycle Illumina NextSeq 550 flow cell was used to sequence each immunoSEQ 96-well plate. In the paper's pipeline: The immunoSEQ output contained only junctional sequences without quality scores, so filtering could not match that applied to full-length reads. Sequences were annotated with PyIR, a Python wrapper for IgBLAST v1.9, and V/J genes and CDR3 were assigned using IMGT germline references. Any read was removed if the V/J assignment was weak (E-value above 1e-6), the CDR3 was missing, or the read contained stop codons, out-of-frame junctions, or ambiguous translated residues. V3J clonotypes were defined as sequences sharing an identical inferred V gene, J gene, and CDR3 amino acid sequence. Percentage overlap between repertoires was calculated by dividing the number of shared unique clonotypes by the size of the smaller repertoire. RTK rarefaction, the Chao1 estimator, and Recon v2.1 estimates of unobserved clonotypes were used to assess repertoire richness. For all TCRbeta clonotypes obtained by the gDNA method from a handful of donors, generation probabilities were computed with OLGA. TCRdb holds this immuneACCESS table with in-frame rearrangements only. Some clones are missing; in checked studies, unresolved V genes explain under half, and the rest has no known cause. The V and J calls and the clone size are those of that table, but D and trimming were determined from the DNA. The sample table records roughly 2.2 million clones; 80% to 95% of these occur just once. The top ten clones comprise 0.37% of the sample.

Healthy HIV-negative adults with no recently reported acute infections or vaccinations were included as donors. Every donor was a Caucasian adult living in Nashville, Tennessee, USA. CD4+ T cells were enriched by magnetic negative selection, after which naive cells were positively selected on CD45RA and the negative fraction was taken as the memory subset. After blood collection by leukapheresis, PBMCs were isolated using Ficoll-Histopaque density gradient centrifugation and then cryopreserved in the vapor phase of liquid nitrogen. Purity and quantity of every magnetically sorted T cell population were checked by analytical flow cytometry. Genomic DNA was isolated from each sorted fraction and quantified by UV absorbance on a Nanodrop 2000c.

The rearranged segments are TRBV28 and TRBJ2-7; 7 junctional bases match TRBD1. Sample: naive CD4+ T cells from PBMCs. The cell subset or site label for this specimen denotes: CD45RA+ positively selected. This TCR derives from a man between 18 and 29 years old in good health. Some clones in this sample may be carry-over from other donors' samples. The CDR3 region: CASSLGQRYEQYF. DNA sequence: TGTGCCAGCAGTCTGGGACAGCGCTACGAGCAGTACTTC.